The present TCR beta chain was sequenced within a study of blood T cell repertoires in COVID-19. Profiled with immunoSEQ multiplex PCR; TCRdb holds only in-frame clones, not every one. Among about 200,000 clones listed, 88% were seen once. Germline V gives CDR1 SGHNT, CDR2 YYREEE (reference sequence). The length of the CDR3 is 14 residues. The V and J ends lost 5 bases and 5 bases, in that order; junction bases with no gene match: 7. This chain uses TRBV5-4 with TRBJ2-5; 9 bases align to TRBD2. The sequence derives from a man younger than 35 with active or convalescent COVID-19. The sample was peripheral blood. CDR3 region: CASSRLAVEETQYF. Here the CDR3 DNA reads TGTGCCAGCAGTCGACTAGCGGTAGAGGAGACCCAGTACTTC.